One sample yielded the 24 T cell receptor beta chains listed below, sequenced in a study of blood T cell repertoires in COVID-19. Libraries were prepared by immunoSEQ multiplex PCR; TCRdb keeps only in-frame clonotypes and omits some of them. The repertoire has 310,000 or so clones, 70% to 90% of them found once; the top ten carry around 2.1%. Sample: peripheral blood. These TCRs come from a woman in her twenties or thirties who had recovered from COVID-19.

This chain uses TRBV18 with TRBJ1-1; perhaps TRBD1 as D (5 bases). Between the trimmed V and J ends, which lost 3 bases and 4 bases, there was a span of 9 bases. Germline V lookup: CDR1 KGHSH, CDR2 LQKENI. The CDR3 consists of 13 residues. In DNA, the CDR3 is TGTGCCAGCTCACCCGGGGGGAGCACTGAAGCTTTCTTT. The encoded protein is CASSPGGSTEAFF.

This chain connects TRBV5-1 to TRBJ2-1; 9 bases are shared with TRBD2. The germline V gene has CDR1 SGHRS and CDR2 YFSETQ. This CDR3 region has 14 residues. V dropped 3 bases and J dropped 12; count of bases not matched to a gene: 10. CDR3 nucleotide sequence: TGCGCCAGCAGCTCCGCTTTAGCGGGAGTTGGGCAGTTCTTC. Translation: CASSSALAGVGQFF.

This CDR3 reads CASSQVLGGEDEKLFF. The CDR3 DNA reads as TGTGCCAGCAGCCAAGTCTTAGGAGGCGAGGATGAAAAACTGTTTTTT. The chain is built from TRBV3-1 (or the pseudogene TRBV3-2) and TRBJ1-4; D uncertain. CDR3 length equals 16 residues. Trimming took off 1 base at V and 6 bases at J, with 15 bases between the two ends. Germline V gene data show CDR1 as LGHDT and CDR2 as YNNKEL (reference sequence).

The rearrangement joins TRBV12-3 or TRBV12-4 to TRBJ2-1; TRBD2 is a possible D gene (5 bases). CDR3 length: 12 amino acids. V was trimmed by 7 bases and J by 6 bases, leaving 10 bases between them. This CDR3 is CASMSEANEQFF. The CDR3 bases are TGTGCCAGCATGTCGGAGGCCAATGAGCAGTTCTTC.

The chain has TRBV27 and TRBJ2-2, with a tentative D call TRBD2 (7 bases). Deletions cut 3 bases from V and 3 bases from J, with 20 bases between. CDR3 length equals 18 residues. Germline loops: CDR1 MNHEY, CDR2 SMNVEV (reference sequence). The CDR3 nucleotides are TGTGCCAGCAGTTTTGAAAGACGGGGGGAGGGGGACACCGGGGAGCTGTTTTTT. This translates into CASSFERRGEGDTGELFF.

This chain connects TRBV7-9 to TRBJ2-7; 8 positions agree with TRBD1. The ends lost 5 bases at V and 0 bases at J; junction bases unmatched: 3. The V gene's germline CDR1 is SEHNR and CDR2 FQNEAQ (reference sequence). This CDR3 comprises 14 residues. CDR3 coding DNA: TGTGCCAGCAGCCCGACAGGGGCCTCCTACGAGCAGTACTTC. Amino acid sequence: CASSPTGASYEQYF.

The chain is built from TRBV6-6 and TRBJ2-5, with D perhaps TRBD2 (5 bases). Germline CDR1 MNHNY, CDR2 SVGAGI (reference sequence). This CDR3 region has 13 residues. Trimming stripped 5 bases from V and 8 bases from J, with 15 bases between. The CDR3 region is CASSQDSKLTQYF. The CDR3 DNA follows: TGTGCCAGCAGTCAGGACTCTAAGCTTACCCAGTACTTC.

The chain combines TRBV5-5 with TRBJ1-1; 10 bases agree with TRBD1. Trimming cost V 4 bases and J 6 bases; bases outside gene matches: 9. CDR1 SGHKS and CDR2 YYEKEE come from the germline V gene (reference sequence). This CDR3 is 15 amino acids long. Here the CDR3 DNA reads TGTGCCAGCAGCCGAGAAGACAGGGGGCACGCTGAAGCTTTCTTT. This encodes CASSREDRGHAEAFF.

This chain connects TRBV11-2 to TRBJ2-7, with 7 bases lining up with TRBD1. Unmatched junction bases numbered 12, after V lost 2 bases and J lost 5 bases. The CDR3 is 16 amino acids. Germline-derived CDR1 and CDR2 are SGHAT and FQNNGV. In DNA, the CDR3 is TGTGCCAGCAGCTTAATCTCAGGGGGAGCTCTTCACGAGCAGTACTTC. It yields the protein CASSLISGGALHEQYF. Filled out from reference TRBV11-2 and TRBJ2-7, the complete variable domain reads EAGVAQSPRYKIIEKRQSVAFWCNPISGHATLYWYQQILGQGPKLLIQFQNNGVVDDSQLPKDRFSAERLKGVDSTLKIQPAKLEDSAVYLCASSLISGGALHEQYFGPGTRLTVT.

As DNA, the CDR3 is TGCAGCGCACCCCTTGAGGGACAACCTTCGCTCTTCTCCTACGAGCAGTACTTC. Translation: CSAPLEGQPSLFSYEQYF. The chain has TRBV29-1 and TRBJ2-7; tentative D call: TRBD1 (6 bases). V was trimmed by 7 bases and J by 0 bases, leaving 28 bases between them. Germline lookup yields CDR1 SQVTM and CDR2 ANQGSEA. The CDR3 loop spans 18 amino acids.

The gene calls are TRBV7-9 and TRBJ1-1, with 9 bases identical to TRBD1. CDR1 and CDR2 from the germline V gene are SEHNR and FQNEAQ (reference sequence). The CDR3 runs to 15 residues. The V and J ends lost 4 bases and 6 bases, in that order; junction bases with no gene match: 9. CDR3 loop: CASSSLVGQGAEAFF. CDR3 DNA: TGTGCCAGCAGCTCGTTAGTGGGACAGGGCGCTGAAGCTTTCTTT.

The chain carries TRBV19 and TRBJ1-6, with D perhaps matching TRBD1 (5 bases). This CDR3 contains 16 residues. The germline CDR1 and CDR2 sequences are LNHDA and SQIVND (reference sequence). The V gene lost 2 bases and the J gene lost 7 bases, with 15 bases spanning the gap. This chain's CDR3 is CASSIRQGARNSPLHF. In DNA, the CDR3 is TGTGCCAGTAGTATACGTCAGGGTGCGCGAAATTCACCCCTCCACTTT.

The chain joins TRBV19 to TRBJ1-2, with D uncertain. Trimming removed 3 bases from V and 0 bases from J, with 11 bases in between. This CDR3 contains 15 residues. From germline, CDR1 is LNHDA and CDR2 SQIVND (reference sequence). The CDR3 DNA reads TGTGCCAGTAGTATTCAAAACGGAGCTAACTATGGCTACACCTTC. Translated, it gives CASSIQNGANYGYTF.

The CDR3 here is CASSPTGDQPQHF. The CDR3 region has the DNA TGTGCCAGCAGCCCCACAGGGGATCAGCCCCAGCATTTT. This rearrangement joins TRBV7-2 to TRBJ1-5, with 7 positions matching TRBD1. CDR3 size: 13 residues. CDR1 is SGHTA, CDR2 FQGNSA, per germline. V lost 5 bases, J lost 5 bases, and 3 bases stayed unmatched.

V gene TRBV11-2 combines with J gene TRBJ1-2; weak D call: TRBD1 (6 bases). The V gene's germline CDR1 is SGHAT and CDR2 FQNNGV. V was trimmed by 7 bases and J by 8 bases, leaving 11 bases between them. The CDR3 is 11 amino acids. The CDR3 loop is CASTTGGGYTF. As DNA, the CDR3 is TGTGCCAGCACAACGGGGGGCGGCTACACCTTC.

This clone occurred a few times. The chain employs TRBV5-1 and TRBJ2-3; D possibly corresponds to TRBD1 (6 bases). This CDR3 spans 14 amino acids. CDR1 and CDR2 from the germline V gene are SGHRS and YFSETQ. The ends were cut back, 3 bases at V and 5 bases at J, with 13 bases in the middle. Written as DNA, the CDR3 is TGCGCCAGCAGCTCAGGGGATGGTGAAGATACGCAGTATTTT. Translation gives CASSSGDGEDTQYF. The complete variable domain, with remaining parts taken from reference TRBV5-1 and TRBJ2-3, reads KAGVTQTPRYLIKTRGQQVTLSCSPISGHRSVSWYQQTPGQGLQFLFEYFSETQRNKGNFPGRFSGRQFSNSRSEMNVSTLELGDSALYLCASSSGDGEDTQYFGPGTRLTVL.

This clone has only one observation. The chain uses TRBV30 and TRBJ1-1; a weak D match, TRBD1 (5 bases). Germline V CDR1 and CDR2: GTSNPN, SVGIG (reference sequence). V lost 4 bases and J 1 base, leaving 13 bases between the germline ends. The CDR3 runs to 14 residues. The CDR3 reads CAWNDPRANTEAFF. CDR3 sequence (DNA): TGTGCCTGGAACGATCCCAGGGCGAACACTGAAGCTTTCTTT.

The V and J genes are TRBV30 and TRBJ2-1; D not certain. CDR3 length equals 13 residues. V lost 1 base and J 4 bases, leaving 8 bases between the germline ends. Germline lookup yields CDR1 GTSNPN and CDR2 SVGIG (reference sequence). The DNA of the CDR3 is TGTGCCTGGAGTGGAGGCGGATACAATGAGCAGTTCTTC. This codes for CAWSGGGYNEQFF.

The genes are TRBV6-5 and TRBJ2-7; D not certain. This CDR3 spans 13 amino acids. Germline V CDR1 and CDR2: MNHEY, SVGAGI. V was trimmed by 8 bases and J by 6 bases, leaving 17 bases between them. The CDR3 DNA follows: TGTGCCAGCGGGTCGAGGCTCTTCGGCGAGCAGTACTTC. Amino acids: CASGSRLFGEQYF.

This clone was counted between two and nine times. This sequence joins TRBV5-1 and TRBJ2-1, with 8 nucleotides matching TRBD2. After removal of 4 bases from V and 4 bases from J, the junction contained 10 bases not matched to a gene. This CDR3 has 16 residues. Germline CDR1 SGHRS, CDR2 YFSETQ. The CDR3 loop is CASSGGTGLEYNEQFF. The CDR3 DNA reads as TGCGCCAGCAGCGGGGGTACGGGACTAGAATACAATGAGCAGTTCTTC.

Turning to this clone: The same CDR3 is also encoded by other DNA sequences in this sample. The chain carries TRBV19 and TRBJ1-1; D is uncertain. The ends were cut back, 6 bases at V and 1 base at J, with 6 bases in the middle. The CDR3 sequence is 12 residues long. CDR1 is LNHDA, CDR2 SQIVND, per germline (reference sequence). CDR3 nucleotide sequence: TGTGCCAGTAGCCACAGGAACACTGAAGCTTTCTTT. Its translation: CASSHRNTEAFF.

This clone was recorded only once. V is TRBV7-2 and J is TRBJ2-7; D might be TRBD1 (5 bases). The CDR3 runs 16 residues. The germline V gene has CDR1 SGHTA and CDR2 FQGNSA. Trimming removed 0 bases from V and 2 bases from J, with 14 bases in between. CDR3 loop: CASSLAGRGSAYEQYF. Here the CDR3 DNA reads TGTGCCAGCAGCTTAGCGGGTAGGGGAAGTGCCTACGAGCAGTACTTC.

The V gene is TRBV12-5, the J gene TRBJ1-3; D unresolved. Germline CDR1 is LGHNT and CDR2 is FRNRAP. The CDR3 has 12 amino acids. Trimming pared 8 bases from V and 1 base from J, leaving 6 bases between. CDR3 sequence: CASSGSGNTIYF. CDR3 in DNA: TGTGCTAGTTCGGGTTCTGGAAACACCATATATTTT.

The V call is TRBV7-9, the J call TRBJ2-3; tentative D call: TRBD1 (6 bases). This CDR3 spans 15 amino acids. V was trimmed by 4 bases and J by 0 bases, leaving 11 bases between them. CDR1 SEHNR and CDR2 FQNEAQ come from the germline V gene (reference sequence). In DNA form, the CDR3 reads TGTGCCAGCAGCTGGGACATAACTAGCACAGATACGCAGTATTTT. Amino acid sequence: CASSWDITSTDTQYF.